This TCR beta chain was captured in a study of blood T cell repertoires in COVID-19. Looking at the study overall: The United States, Italy and Spain were the sources of the acute and convalescent COVID-19 samples. In each case, the material was cDNA or gDNA derived from T cells, B-cell-depleted T cells, or PBMCs.

In the original analysis: Quantification of nucleated cells was approximated via reference gene primer amplification. Profiled with immunoSEQ multiplex PCR; TCRdb holds only in-frame clones, not every one. Clone size and V and J calls were adopted from that table, with D and trimming inferred from the DNA. The sample lists over 45,000 clones, about three quarters occurring once. The specimen was peripheral blood. The receptor was isolated from a human donor with active or convalescent COVID-19. The donor label of this sample is uncertain.

The CDR3: CASKGGSREQYF. The CDR3 bases are TGCGCCAGTAAGGGCGGGAGTCGTGAGCAGTACTTC. V and J are TRBV5-1 and TRBJ2-7, with TRBD2 matching over 7 bases. The CDR3 is made up of 12 amino acids. The trim removed 8 bases at V and 7 bases at J, leaving 9 bases unmatched. Germline CDR1 is SGHRS and CDR2 is YFSETQ.